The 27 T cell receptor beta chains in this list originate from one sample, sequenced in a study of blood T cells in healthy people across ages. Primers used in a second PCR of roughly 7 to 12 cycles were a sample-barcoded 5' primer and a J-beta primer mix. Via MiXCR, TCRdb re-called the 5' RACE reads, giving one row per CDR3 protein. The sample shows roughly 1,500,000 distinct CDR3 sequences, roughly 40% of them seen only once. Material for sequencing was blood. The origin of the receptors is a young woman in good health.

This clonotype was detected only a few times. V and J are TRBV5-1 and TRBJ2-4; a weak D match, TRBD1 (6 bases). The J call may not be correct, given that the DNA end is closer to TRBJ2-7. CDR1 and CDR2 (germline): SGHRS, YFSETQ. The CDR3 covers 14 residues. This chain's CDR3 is CASSSTQGSYEQYF. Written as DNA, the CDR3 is TGCGCCAGCAGCTCAACACAGGGCTCGTACGAGCAGTACTTC.

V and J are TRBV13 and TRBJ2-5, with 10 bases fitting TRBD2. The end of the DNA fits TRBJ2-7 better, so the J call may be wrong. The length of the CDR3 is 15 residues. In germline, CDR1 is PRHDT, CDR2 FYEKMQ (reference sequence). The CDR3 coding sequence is TGTGCCAGCGGAGGGAGCGGGGGGGAAGGCGACGAGCAGTACTTC. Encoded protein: CASGGSGGEGDEQYF.

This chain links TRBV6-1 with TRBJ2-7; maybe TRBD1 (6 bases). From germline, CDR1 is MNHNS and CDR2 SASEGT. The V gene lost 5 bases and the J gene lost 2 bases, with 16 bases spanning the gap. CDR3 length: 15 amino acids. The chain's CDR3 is CASSPGQRTPYEQYF. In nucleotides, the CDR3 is TGTGCCAGCAGTCCCGGACAGCGAACCCCCTACGAGCAGTACTTC.

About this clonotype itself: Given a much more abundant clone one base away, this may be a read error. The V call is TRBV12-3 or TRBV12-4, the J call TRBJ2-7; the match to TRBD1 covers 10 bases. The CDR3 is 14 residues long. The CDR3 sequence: CAGSKTGGLSEQYF. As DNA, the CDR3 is TGTGCCGGCAGTAAGACAGGGGGCTTAAGCGAGCAGTACTTC.

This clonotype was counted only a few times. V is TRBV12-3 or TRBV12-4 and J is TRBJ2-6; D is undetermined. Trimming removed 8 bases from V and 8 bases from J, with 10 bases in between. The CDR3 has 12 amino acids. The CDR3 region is CASRRAPNVLTF. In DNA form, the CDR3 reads TGTGCCAGCCGTCGAGCTCCCAACGTCCTGACTTTC.

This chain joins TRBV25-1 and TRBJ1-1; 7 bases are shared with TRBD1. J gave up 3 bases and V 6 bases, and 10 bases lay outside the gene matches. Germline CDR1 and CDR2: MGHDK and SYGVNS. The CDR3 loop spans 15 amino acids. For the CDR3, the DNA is TGTGCCAGCAGCCCGACAGGGTGGAAGGACACTGAAGCTTTCTTT. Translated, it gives CASSPTGWKDTEAFF. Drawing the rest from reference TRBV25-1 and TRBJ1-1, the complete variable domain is EADIYQTPRYLVIGTGKKITLECSQTMGHDKMYWYQQDPGMELHLIHYSYGVNSTEKGDLSSESTVSRIRTEHFPLTLESARPSHTSQYLCASSPTGWKDTEAFFGQGTRLTVV.

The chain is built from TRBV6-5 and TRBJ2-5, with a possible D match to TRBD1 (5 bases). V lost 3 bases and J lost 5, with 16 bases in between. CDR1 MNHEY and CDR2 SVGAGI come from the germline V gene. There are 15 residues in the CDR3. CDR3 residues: CASSYTYTGWETQYF. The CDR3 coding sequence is TGTGCCAGCAGTTATACGTATACAGGATGGGAGACCCAGTACTTC.

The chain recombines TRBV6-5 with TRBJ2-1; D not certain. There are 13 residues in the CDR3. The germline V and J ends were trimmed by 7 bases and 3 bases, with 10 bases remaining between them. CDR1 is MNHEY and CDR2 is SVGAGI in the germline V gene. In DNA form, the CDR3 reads TGTGCCAGCACGGCGACCTTCTACAATGAGCAGTTCTTC. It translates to CASTATFYNEQFF.

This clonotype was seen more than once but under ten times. The CDR3 nucleotides read TGTGCCAGCAGGGTCGGATACTCTGGGGCCAACGTCCTGACTTTC. It translates to CASRVGYSGANVLTF. This chain connects TRBV2 to TRBJ2-6; D remains unclear. Looked up from germline, CDR1 is SNHLY and CDR2 is FYNNEI. This CDR3 is 15 amino acids long. Trimming took 6 bases from V and 0 from J, leaving 9 bases between them.

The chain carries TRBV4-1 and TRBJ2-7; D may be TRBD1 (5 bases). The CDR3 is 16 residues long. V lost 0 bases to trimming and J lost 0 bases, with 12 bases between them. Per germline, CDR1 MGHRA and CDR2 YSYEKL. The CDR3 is CASSQDGGAVSYEQYF. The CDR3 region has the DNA TGCGCCAGCAGCCAAGATGGTGGGGCTGTCTCCTACGAGCAGTACTTC.

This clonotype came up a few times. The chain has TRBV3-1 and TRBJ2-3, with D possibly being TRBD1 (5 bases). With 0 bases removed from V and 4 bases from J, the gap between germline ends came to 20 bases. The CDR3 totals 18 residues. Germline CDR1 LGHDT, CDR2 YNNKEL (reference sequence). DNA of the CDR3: TGTGCCAGCAGCCAAGAAGGTTGGAGCAGGGCCCAACCAGATACGCAGTATTTT. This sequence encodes CASSQEGWSRAQPDTQYF.

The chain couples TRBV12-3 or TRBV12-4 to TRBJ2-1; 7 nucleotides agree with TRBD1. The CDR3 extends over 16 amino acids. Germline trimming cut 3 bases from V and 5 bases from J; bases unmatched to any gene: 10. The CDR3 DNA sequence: TGTGCCAGCAGTTTCAGACAGGGCTGGGCCCACAATGAGCAGTTCTTC. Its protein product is CASSFRQGWAHNEQFF.

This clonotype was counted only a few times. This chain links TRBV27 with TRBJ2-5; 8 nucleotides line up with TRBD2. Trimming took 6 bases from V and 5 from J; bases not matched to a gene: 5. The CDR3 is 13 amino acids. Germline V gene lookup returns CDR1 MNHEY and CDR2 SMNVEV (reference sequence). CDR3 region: CASRRLAWETQYF. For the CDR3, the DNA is TGTGCCAGCAGGCGACTAGCGTGGGAGACCCAGTACTTC.

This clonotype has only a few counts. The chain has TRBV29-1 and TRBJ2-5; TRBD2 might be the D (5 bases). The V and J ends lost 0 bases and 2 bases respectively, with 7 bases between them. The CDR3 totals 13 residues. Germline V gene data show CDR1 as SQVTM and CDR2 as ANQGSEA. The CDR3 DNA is TGCAGCGTTGAAGATCCGGGACAAGAGACCCAGTACTTC. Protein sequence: CSVEDPGQETQYF.

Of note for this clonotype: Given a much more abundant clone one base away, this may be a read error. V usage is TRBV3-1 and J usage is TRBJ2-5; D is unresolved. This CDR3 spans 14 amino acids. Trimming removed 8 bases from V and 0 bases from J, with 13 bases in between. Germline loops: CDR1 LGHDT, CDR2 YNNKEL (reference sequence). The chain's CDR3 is CASGPRLDQETQYF. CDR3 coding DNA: TGTGCCAGCGGACCGAGACTGGACCAAGAGACCCAGTACTTC.

CDR3 region: CASREVGEEKLFF. In DNA, the CDR3 is TGTGCCAGCAGGGAGGTGGGCGAGGAAAAACTGTTTTTT. The rearrangement uses TRBV27 and TRBJ1-4; D not certain. The V and J ends lost 6 bases and 8 bases respectively, with 13 bases between them. The length of the CDR3 is 13 residues. Germline V gene sequence: CDR1 MNHEY, CDR2 SMNVEV (reference sequence).

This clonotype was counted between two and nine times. The CDR3 bases are TGTGCCAGCAGCGTAGTCCAGGAGGGTCTCAATGAGCAGTTCTTC. It specifies CASSVVQEGLNEQFF. V usage is TRBV9 and J usage is TRBJ2-1; the D gene is possibly TRBD2 (6 bases). Trimming left V 0 bases short and J 6 bases short, with 13 bases between. The germline V gene has CDR1 SGDLS and CDR2 YYNGEE. This CDR3 has 15 amino acids. The whole variable domain, filled in from reference TRBV9 and TRBJ2-1, reads DSGVTQTPKHLITATGQRVTLRCSPRSGDLSVYWYQQSLDQGLQFLIQYYNGEERAKGNILERFSAQQFPDLHSELNLSSLELGDSALYFCASSVVQEGLNEQFFGPGTRLTVL.

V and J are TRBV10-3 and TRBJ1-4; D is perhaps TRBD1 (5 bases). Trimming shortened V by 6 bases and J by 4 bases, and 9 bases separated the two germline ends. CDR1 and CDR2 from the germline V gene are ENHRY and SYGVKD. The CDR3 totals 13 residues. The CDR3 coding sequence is TGTGCCATCAGCCGACAGATTAATGAAAAACTGTTTTTT. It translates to CAISRQINEKLFF.

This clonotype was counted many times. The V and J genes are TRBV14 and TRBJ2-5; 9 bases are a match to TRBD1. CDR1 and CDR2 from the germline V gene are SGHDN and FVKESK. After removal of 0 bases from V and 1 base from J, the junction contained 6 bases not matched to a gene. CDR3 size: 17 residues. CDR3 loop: CASSQDWRDRVQETQYF. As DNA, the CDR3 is TGTGCCAGCAGCCAAGATTGGAGGGACAGGGTCCAAGAGACCCAGTACTTC.

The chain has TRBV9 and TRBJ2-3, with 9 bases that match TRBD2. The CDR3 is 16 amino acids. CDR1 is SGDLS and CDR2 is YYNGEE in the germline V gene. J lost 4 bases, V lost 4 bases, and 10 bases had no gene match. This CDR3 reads CASSPFTCGGADTQYF. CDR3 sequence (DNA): TGTGCCAGCAGCCCGTTCACTTGCGGGGGGGCAGATACGCAGTATTTT.

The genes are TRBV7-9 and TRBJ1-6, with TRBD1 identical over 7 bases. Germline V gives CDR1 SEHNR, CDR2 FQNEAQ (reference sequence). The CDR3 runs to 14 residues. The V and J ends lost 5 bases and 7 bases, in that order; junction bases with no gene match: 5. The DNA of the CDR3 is TGTGCCAGCAGCCTACCGGGACAGAATTCACCCCTCCACTTT. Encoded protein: CASSLPGQNSPLHF.

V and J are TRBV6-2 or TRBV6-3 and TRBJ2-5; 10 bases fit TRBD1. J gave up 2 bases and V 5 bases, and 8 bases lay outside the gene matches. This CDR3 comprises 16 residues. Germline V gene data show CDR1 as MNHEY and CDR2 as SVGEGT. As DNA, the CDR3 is TGTGCCAGCAGTCCCTACGGGACAGGGGAGCAAGAGACCCAGTACTTC. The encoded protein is CASSPYGTGEQETQYF.

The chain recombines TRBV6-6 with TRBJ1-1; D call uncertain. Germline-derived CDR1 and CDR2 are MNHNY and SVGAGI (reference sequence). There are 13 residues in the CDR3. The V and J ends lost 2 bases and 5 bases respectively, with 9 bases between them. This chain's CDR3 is CASSYTDGTEAFF. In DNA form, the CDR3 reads TGTGCCAGCAGTTACACTGATGGGACTGAAGCTTTCTTT.

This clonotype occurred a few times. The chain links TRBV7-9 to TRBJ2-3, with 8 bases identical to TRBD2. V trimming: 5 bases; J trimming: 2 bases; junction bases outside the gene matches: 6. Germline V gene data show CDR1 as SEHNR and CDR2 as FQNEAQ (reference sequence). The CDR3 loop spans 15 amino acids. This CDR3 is CASSPPLAATDTQYF. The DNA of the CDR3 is TGTGCCAGCAGCCCCCCACTAGCGGCCACAGATACGCAGTATTTT.

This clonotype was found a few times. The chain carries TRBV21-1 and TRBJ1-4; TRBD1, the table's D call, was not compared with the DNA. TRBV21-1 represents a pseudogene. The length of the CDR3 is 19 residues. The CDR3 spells CASSKSPRGTGIANEKLFF. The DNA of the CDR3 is TGTGCCAGCAGCAAATCCCCGCGTGGGACAGGGATTGCTAATGAAAAACTGTTTTTT.

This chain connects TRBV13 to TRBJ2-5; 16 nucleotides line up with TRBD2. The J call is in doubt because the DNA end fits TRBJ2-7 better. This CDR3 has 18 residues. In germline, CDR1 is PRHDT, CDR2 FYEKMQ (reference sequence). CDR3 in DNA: TGTGCCAGCAGCTTATATTTCGGGACTAGCGGGAGGGCCGGCGAGCAGTACTTC. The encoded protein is CASSLYFGTSGRAGEQYF.

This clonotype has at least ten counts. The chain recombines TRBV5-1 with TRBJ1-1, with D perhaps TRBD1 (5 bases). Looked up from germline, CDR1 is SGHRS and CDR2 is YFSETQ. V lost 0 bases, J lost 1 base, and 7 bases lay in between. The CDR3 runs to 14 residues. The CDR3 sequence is CASSLGQTNTEAFF. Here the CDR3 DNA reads TGCGCCAGCAGCTTGGGACAGACGAACACTGAAGCTTTCTTT.